Presented here are 15 T cell receptor beta chains from one specimen sequenced in a study of T cell responses to AZD1222 COVID-19 vaccine (dated by TCRdb to the early 2020s). Receptor amplification or capture employed the immunoSEQ multiplex PCR assay. The clones in this table, taken by TCRdb from immuneACCESS, are in-frame only. Not every clone is retained; where verified, under half of the shortfall comes from an unresolved V gene, and the cause of the rest is unknown. The sample profile shows about 110,000 clones; roughly 90% of them were found once. The ten most abundant clones make up over 3% of the sample. The time point label here, explained by the study, means: baseline before first vaccination. Explained via the paper, the treatment or condition label denotes: meningococcal conjugate vaccine given as trial control. The sample consisted of peripheral blood, taken on day 0 of MenACWY control vaccination. The receptors here all came from an adult in good health.

The V gene is TRBV5-4, the J gene TRBJ2-1; tentatively, D is TRBD2 (6 bases). V lost 0 bases to trimming and J lost 7 bases, with 14 bases between them. The CDR3 is made up of 15 amino acids. CDR1 is SGHNT and CDR2 is YYREEE in the germline V gene (reference sequence). The CDR3 DNA is TGTGCCAGCAGCTTGGAACTAGCCCTCGGGAATGAGCAGTTCTTC. Residues: CASSLELALGNEQFF.

The chain employs TRBV18 and TRBJ2-1, with 13 bases that match TRBD2. The J segment lost 9 bases and the V segment lost 3 bases, leaving 5 bases of the junction unmatched. Looked up from germline, CDR1 is KGHSH and CDR2 is LQKENI. CDR3 size: 15 residues. For the CDR3, the DNA is TGTGCCAGCTCACCGGGACTAGCGGGGAGGGTTGAGCAGTTCTTC. This gives the protein CASSPGLAGRVEQFF.

This CDR3 reads CASSLKGHPTLNYGYTF. CDR3 in DNA: TGTGCCAGCAGTCTTAAGGGACATCCCACTTTAAACTATGGCTACACCTTC. The chain combines TRBV6-6 with TRBJ1-2; perhaps TRBD1 as D (6 bases). Germline CDR1 is MNHNY and CDR2 is SVGAGI (reference sequence). The CDR3 sequence is 17 residues long. Trimming removed 5 bases at V and 2 bases at J, with 21 bases between.

V is TRBV10-3 and J is TRBJ1-1; 10 positions agree with TRBD1. CDR3 length: 16 residues. V lost 5 bases, J lost 1 base, and 7 bases stayed unmatched. CDR1 is ENHRY and CDR2 is SYGVKD in the germline V gene. This chain's CDR3 is CAISPGQGVKNTEAFF. In nucleotides, the CDR3 is TGTGCCATCAGTCCTGGACAGGGGGTGAAGAACACTGAAGCTTTCTTT.

This chain connects TRBV7-2 to TRBJ2-7, with 7 bases aligning to TRBD1. The CDR3 spans 15 residues. The junction had 11 bases not matched to a gene; V was cut back by 5 bases and J by 4 bases. Germline lookup yields CDR1 SGHTA and CDR2 FQGNSA. In DNA, the CDR3 is TGTGCCAGCAGCGCCAAAGAGGGGGCTTTGTACGAGCAGTACTTC. Translating it yields CASSAKEGALYEQYF.

This clone was recorded only once. This CDR3 is also generated by other DNA sequences in the sample. The chain joins TRBV5-5 to TRBJ2-7; unclear D gene. The CDR3 has 11 residues. V was pared by 0 bases and J by 2 bases, with 0 bases between. CDR1 is SGHKS, CDR2 YYEKEE, per germline (reference sequence). Here the CDR3 reads CASSLAYEQYF. CDR3 DNA: TGTGCCAGCAGCTTGGCCTACGAGCAGTACTTC.

The J gene is TRBJ2-1, the V gene TRBV5-1; D is ambiguous. Germline loops: CDR1 SGHRS, CDR2 YFSETQ. This CDR3 region has 14 residues. Trimming removed 3 bases at V and 9 bases at J, with 16 bases between. CDR3 region: CASSSVVGIGEQFF. DNA for the CDR3: TGCGCCAGCAGCTCGGTAGTAGGTATCGGTGAGCAGTTCTTC. Drawing the rest from reference TRBV5-1 and TRBJ2-1, the complete variable domain is KAGVTQTPRYLIKTRGQQVTLSCSPISGHRSVSWYQQTPGQGLQFLFEYFSETQRNKGNFPGRFSGRQFSNSRSEMNVSTLELGDSALYLCASSSVVGIGEQFFGPGTRLTVL.

This chain uses TRBV7-3 with TRBJ1-1; tentative D call: TRBD1 (6 bases). There are 15 residues in the CDR3. Trimming shortened V by 5 bases and J by 1 base, and 14 bases separated the two germline ends. Germline values: CDR1 SGHTA, CDR2 FQGTGA. The CDR3 DNA sequence: TGTGCCAGCAGCCCAAACAGGGTCGAGAACACTGAAGCTTTCTTT. Its protein product is CASSPNRVENTEAFF.

The chain joins TRBV6-6 to TRBJ2-1; 7 bases are a match to TRBD1. With V trimmed by 6 bases and J by 1 base, 6 bases remained unmatched. Germline CDR1 is MNHNY and CDR2 is SVGAGI (reference sequence). CDR3 length equals 15 residues. CDR3 region: CASRPGTASYNEQFF. In nucleotides, the CDR3 is TGTGCCAGCAGACCAGGGACAGCTTCCTACAATGAGCAGTTCTTC.

The CDR3 DNA is TGTGCCAGCTCACCACCGACTACGGTACAAGAGACCCAGTACTTC. This sequence encodes CASSPPTTVQETQYF. V usage is TRBV18 and J usage is TRBJ2-5; D is possibly TRBD2 (5 bases). The CDR3 loop spans 15 amino acids. V lost 0 bases and J 2 bases, leaving 10 bases between the germline ends. The germline V gene encodes CDR1 KGHSH and CDR2 LQKENI.

The chain uses TRBV19 and TRBJ1-4, with D possibly TRBD1 on 6 matching bases. The CDR3 totals 16 residues. Germline loops: CDR1 LNHDA, CDR2 SQIVND (reference sequence). V was pared by 5 bases and J by 0 bases, with 13 bases between. The CDR3 sequence: CASSLRDTATNEKLFF. The CDR3 region has the DNA TGTGCCAGTAGTCTGAGGGACACCGCAACTAATGAAAAACTGTTTTTT.

The J gene is TRBJ2-3, the V gene TRBV19, with 7 bases lining up with TRBD1. With 9 bases clipped from V and 6 bases from J, the junction kept 15 bases outside the gene matches. Germline loops: CDR1 LNHDA, CDR2 SQIVND (reference sequence). The CDR3 is 15 residues long. The CDR3 reads CASTTGAGGSDTQYF. CDR3 DNA sequence: TGTGCCAGCACCACAGGGGCAGGGGGTTCGGATACGCAGTATTTT.

The J gene is TRBJ2-1, the V gene TRBV6-1, with a tentative D call TRBD1 (5 bases). CDR1 is MNHNS, CDR2 SASEGT, per germline. CDR3 length: 16 amino acids. Trimming cost V 3 bases and J 4 bases, with 16 bases left between them. CDR3 residues: CASSEQPSPGYNEQFF. The CDR3 DNA reads as TGTGCCAGCAGTGAGCAGCCAAGCCCAGGGTACAATGAGCAGTTCTTC.

The chain combines TRBV5-1 with TRBJ2-7; TRBD2 might be the D (7 bases). In germline, CDR1 is SGHRS, CDR2 YFSETQ. V was shortened by 1 base and J by 4 bases, with 15 bases between the two germline ends. This CDR3 has 15 residues. The CDR3, as DNA: TGCGCCAGCAGCTTGCGGGTGGCGGGGGCTTACGAGCAGTACTTC. Translated, it gives CASSLRVAGAYEQYF.

The chain carries TRBV3-1 (or the pseudogene TRBV3-2) and TRBJ1-3; D is unclear. Germline CDR1 is LGHDT and CDR2 is YNNKEL (reference sequence). The CDR3 spans 14 residues. V was clipped by 0 bases and J by 1 base, with 4 bases between them. Here the CDR3 reads CASSQEGSGNTIYF. The CDR3 DNA reads as TGTGCCAGCAGCCAAGAGGGATCTGGAAACACCATATATTTT.